Listed below are T cell receptor beta chains from one sample, sequenced in a study of T cells in Graves' hyperthyroidism and ophthalmopathy. TCRdb re-analysed the multiplex PCR reads in MiXCR, keeping a single row per CDR3 protein. The sample has a few hundred thousand distinct CDR3 sequences; approximately 20% are singletons. The specimen sequenced was blood. These receptors all stem from a woman aged 18-29 years with Graves' hyperthyroidism. Each CDR3 is given with its conserved first and last residue. D genes are given only for firm matches. Clone sizes are given selectively: once, few, many, or a class where the clone is expanded.

J gene,D gene,clone size,V gene,CDR3 DNA,CDR3 protein
TRBJ2-2,TRBD1,many,TRBV5-1,TGCGCCAGCAGCTCGGGACAGTCAAACACCGGGGAGCTGTTTTTT,CASSSGQSNTGELFF
TRBJ1-1,TRBD1,many,TRBV6-1,TGTGCCACCCGCCGGGACAGGGGAATGAACACTGAAGCTTTCTTT,CATRRDRGMNTEAFF
TRBJ2-7,TRBD2,many,TRBV4-1,TGCGCCAGCAGCCCACCCGGTGCGGGGGGCTCTTACGAGCAGTACTTC,CASSPPGAGGSYEQYF
TRBJ2-5,TRBD1,many,TRBV5-8,TGTGCCAGCAGCCCGCCTCGTAGGGGACAGGGGGGAGAGACCCAGTACTTC,CASSPPRRGQGGETQYF
TRBJ1-5,.,many,TRBV7-2,TGTGCCAGCAGCTTAAAGACGGACAATCAGCCCCAGCATTTT,CASSLKTDNQPQHF
TRBJ2-5,TRBD1,many,TRBV29-1,TGCAGCGTTGATTCCGGATTTCAGGGGGCGATGGAGACCCAGTACTTC,CSVDSGFQGAMETQYF
TRBJ1-2,.,many,TRBV18,TGTGCCAGCTCACCGTCAGGGATGGGTGGCTACACCTTC,CASSPSGMGGYTF
TRBJ2-5,TRBD2,many,TRBV5-4,TGTGCCAGCAGCCCAGCAACCGGGGGGGGCCCCCAAGAGACCCAGTACTTC,CASSPATGGGPQETQYF
TRBJ1-2,.,.,TRBV28,TGTGCCAGCAGCCTACAGGGACGGGGGGGCTACACCTTC,CASSLQGRGGYTF
TRBJ1-3,.,many,TRBV7-9,TGTGCCAGCAGCTTCCTCTCTGCAGGGTCTGGAAACACCATATATTTT,CASSFLSAGSGNTIYF
TRBJ1-5,.,many,TRBV5-1,TGCGCCAGCAGCTTGGAACACGGGCGAAATCAGCCCCAGCATTTT,CASSLEHGRNQPQHF
TRBJ1-2,.,.,TRBV5-4,TGTGCCAGCAGCCCCGGCGGGGAAATCTATGGCTACACCTTC,CASSPGGEIYGYTF
TRBJ2-5,TRBD2,.,TRBV28,TGTGCCAGCAGGGGTCGAGGACTAGCGGGAGGGCCGGGGGAGACCCAGTACTTC,CASRGRGLAGGPGETQYF
TRBJ2-7,.,many,TRBV28,TGTGCCAGCAGCCCGGACGGTTATAGCTCCTACGAGCAGTACTTC,CASSPDGYSSYEQYF
TRBJ2-7,.,many,TRBV20-1,TGCAGTGCTAGGAGCCGGGACTTGAACACCTACGAGCAGTACTTC,CSARSRDLNTYEQYF
TRBJ1-2,.,many,TRBV29-1,TGCAGCGCATATGGTCAGGGTAGCTACACCTTC,CSAYGQGSYTF
TRBJ1-5,.,many,TRBV20-1,TGCAGTGCTAGTCAAGGGAATCAGCCCCAGCATTTT,CSASQGNQPQHF
TRBJ2-2,.,few,TRBV4-2,TGTGCCAGCAGCCAAGATTTGGTTGGGCAACCCGGGGAGCTGTTTTTT,CASSQDLVGQPGELFF
TRBJ2-7,TRBD1,few,TRBV4-1,TGCGCCAGCAGCCAAGAGGATTTACAGGGGCCCGAGCAGTACTTC,CASSQEDLQGPEQYF
TRBJ2-7,.,few,TRBV7-2,TGTGCCAGCAGCCCCGGCGGTGGGGCGGTCCACGAGCAGTACTTC,CASSPGGGAVHEQYF
TRBJ1-1,.,many,TRBV2,TGTGCCAGCAGTGAACGGCTCTCTGAAGCTTTCTTT,CASSERLSEAFF
TRBJ1-2,.,many,TRBV12-3/TRBV12-4,TGTGCCAGCAGTCCCCGACAGGCCCCGACGGGCTATGGCTACACCTTC,CASSPRQAPTGYGYTF
TRBJ1-1,.,many,TRBV7-2,TGTGCCAGCAGCTTAGAATTCCAGGGCTGGGCTTTCTTT,CASSLEFQGWAFF
TRBJ2-7,.,.,TRBV27,TGTGCCAGCAGTTTATCGTTGGGAACCACAGAGCAGTACTTC,CASSLSLGTTEQYF
TRBJ1-1,TRBD1,many,TRBV6-2/TRBV6-3,TGTGCCAGCAGTACCGGGACAGGGCCTTTTTCTCGATCTGAACCTGAAGCTTTCTTT,CASSTGTGPFSRSEPEAFF
TRBJ1-6,TRBD1,many,TRBV2,TGTGCCAGCAGTAGACAGGGGGAGAATTCACCCCTCCACTTT,CASSRQGENSPLHF
TRBJ2-5,TRBD2,.,TRBV27,TGTGCCAGCAGTTTATTAGGGACTAGCACCGAGACCCAGTACTTC,CASSLLGTSTETQYF
TRBJ2-7,.,many,TRBV12-3/TRBV12-4,TGTGCCAGCAGTTTTCGTGAGGGGACAGCGGGCCCCTACGAGCAGTACTTC,CASSFREGTAGPYEQYF
TRBJ1-5,TRBD1,many,TRBV6-1,TGTGCCAGCGTGGACAGGGGGCTTCAGCCCCAGCATTTT,CASVDRGLQPQHF
TRBJ1-5,.,many,TRBV18,TGTGCCAGCTCACCACAGGGGAGCAATCAGCCCCAGCATTTT,CASSPQGSNQPQHF
TRBJ1-2,.,many,TRBV12-3/TRBV12-4,TGTGCCAGCAGTTTTCGGATTAACTATGGCTACACCTTC,CASSFRINYGYTF
TRBJ1-5,.,.,TRBV27,TGTGCCAGCAGTTTGATTATTAATCAGCCCCAGCATTTT,CASSLIINQPQHF
TRBJ2-7,.,.,TRBV12-5,TGTGCTAGTGGACCAAACCGGGACTCCTACGAGCAGTACTTC,CASGPNRDSYEQYF
TRBJ2-7,.,many,TRBV9,TGTGCCAGCAGCGTAGGAATCTCCTACGAGCAGTACTTC,CASSVGISYEQYF
TRBJ2-4,.,many,TRBV4-1,TGCGCCAGCAGCCACATATGGGAGGCCAAAAACATTCAGTACTTC,CASSHIWEAKNIQYF
TRBJ1-2,.,.,TRBV6-5,TGTGCCAGCAGTTACGCGGGACTTCGGCATGGCTACACCTTC,CASSYAGLRHGYTF
TRBJ2-5,TRBD2,.,TRBV19,TGTGCCAGCAGTTCCCCTAGCGGGACGTACCAAGAGACCCAGTACTTC,CASSSPSGTYQETQYF
TRBJ1-2,.,many,TRBV12-3/TRBV12-4,TGTGCCAGCAGTGACGGGGTGTACTATGGCTACACCTTC,CASSDGVYYGYTF
TRBJ1-5,TRBD1,many,TRBV6-1,TGTGCCAGCAGTGGAGAAAGTGTAGGGGGCGATCAGCCCCAGCATTTT,CASSGESVGGDQPQHF
TRBJ1-5,TRBD1,many,TRBV29-1,TGCAGCGGAGGACAGGGGGCGGGTCAGCCCCAGCATTTT,CSGGQGAGQPQHF
TRBJ2-7,.,many,TRBV5-1,TGCGCCAGCAGCTTGCTCGTCGGGGCAGCCTCCTACGAGCAGTACTTC,CASSLLVGAASYEQYF
TRBJ1-1,.,many,TRBV29-1,TGCAGCACGCCACTCGGAGGGGAAACAGTGAACACTGAAGCTTTCTTT,CSTPLGGETVNTEAFF
TRBJ2-5,TRBD2,many,TRBV7-8,TGTGCCAGCAGCTTAATTATAGCGGGAGCACAAGAGACCCAGTACTTC,CASSLIIAGAQETQYF